This TCR beta chain stems from a study of T-cell memory formation after mild COVID-19. Study context: Largely donor-specific TCR clusters were found.

Trimming removed 3 bases from V and 6 bases from J; junction bases left unmatched: 6. CDR1 is MGHRA, CDR2 YSYEKL, per germline. The CDR3 has 16 residues. General study findings and limits: Some responding clones appeared in pre-infection memory, suggesting cross-reactive memory joined. Contracting clones from day 15 to 85 had balanced CD4/CD8; later expanders favoured CD4+. Clones from the second wave (peaking day 37) had unconfirmed SARS-CoV-2 specificity.

TCRdb ran MiXCR on the 5' RACE reads and lists one entry per CDR3 protein. The table lists 450,000 to 650,000 distinct CDR3 sequences, about 20% of them singletons. About this clonotype itself: Antigen unknown.

The chain links TRBV4-1 to TRBJ2-1; 12 bases match TRBD2. This clonotype was sampled from an adult woman who had mild COVID-19 (a few samples of this study predate the infection). Cell type and time point are not known. Sequenced: PBMCs or a T cell subset sorted from them (not recorded which). As DNA, the CDR3 is TGCGCCAGCAGCCACCAAACTAGCGGGGGGTTCAATGAGCAGTTCTTC. Amino acids: CASSHQTSGGFNEQFF.